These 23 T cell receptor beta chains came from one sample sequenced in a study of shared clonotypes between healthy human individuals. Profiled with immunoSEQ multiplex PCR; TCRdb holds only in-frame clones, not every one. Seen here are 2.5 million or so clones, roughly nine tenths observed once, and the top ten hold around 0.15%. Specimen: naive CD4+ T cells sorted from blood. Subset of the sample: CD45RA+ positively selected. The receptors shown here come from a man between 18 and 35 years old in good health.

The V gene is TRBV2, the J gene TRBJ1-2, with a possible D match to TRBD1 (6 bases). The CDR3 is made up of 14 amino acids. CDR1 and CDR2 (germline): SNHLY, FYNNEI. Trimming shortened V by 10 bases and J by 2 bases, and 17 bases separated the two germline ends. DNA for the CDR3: TGTGCCAACTCAGGGGTCACCAGCAACTATGGCTACACCTTC. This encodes CANSGVTSNYGYTF.

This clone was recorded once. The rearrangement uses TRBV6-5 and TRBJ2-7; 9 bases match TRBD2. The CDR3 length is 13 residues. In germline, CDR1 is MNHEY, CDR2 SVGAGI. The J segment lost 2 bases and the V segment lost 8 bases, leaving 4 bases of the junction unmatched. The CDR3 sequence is CASCQRGAYEQYF. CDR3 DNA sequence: TGTGCCAGCTGTCAGCGGGGGGCCTACGAGCAGTACTTC.

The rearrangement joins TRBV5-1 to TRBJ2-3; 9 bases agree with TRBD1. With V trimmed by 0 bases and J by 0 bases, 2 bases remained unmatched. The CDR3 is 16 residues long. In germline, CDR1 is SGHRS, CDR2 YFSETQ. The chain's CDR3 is CASSLATGGSTDTQYF. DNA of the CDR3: TGCGCCAGCAGCTTGGCGACAGGGGGAAGCACAGATACGCAGTATTTT.

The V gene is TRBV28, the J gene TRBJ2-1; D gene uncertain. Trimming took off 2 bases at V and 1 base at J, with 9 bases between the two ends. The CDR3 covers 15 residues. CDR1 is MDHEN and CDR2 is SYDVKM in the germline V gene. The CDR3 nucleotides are TGTGCCAGCAGTTTACTGACTGGTTCCTACAATGAGCAGTTCTTC. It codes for CASSLLTGSYNEQFF. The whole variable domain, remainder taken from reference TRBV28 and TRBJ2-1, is DVKVTQSSRYLVKRTGEKVFLECVQDMDHENMFWYRQDPGLGLRLIYFSYDVKMKEKGDIPEGYSVSREKKERFSLILESASTNQTSMYLCASSLLTGSYNEQFFGPGTRLTVL.

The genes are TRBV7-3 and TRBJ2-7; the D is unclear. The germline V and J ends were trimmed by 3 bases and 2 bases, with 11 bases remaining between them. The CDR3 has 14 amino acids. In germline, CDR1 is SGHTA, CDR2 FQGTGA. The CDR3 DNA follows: TGTGCCAGCAGCTTCGGCGCGTCGGCCTACGAGCAGTACTTC. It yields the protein CASSFGASAYEQYF.

CDR3 in DNA: TGTGCCAGCAGTGAAAAGCGGAGTCAAGAGACCCAGTACTTC. The encoded protein is CASSEKRSQETQYF. V and J are TRBV2 and TRBJ2-5; D perhaps matches TRBD2 (5 bases). Germline V gene data show CDR1 as SNHLY and CDR2 as FYNNEI. This CDR3 has 14 residues. Trimming left V 2 bases short and J 2 bases short, with 9 bases between.

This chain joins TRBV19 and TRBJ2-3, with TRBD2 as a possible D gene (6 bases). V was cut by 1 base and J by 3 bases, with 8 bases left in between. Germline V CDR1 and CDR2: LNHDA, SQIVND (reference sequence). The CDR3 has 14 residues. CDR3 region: CASSIAGATDTQYF. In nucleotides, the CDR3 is TGTGCCAGTAGTATAGCGGGAGCTACAGATACGCAGTATTTT. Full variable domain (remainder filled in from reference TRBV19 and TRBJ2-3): DGGITQSPKYLFRKEGQNVTLSCEQNLNHDAMYWYRQDPGQGLRLIYYSQIVNDFQKGDIAEGYSVSREKKESFPLTVTSAQKNPTAFYLCASSIAGATDTQYFGPGTRLTVL.

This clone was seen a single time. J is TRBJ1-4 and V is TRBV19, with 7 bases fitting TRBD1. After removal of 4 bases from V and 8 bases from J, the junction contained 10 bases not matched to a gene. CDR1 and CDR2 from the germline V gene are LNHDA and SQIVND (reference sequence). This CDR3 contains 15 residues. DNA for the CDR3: TGTGCCAGTAGTACCCGACAGGGAAGGAGGGAAAAACTGTTTTTT. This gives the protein CASSTRQGRREKLFF.

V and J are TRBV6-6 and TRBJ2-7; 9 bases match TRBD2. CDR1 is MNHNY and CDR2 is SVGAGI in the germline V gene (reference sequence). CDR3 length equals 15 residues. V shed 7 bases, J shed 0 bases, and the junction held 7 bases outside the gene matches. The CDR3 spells CASNYLAGSSYEQYF. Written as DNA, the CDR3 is TGTGCCAGCAATTATCTAGCGGGGAGCTCCTACGAGCAGTACTTC.

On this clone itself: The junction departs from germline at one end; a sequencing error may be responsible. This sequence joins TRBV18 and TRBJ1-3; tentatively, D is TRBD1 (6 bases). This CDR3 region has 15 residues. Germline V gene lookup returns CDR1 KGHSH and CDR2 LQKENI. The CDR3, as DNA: TGTGCCAGCTCGCCGACGGACAGCTCTCGAAACACCATATATTTT. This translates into CASSPTDSSRNTIYF.

CDR3 residues: CASSSTGHYNEQFF. In nucleotides, the CDR3 is TGTGCCAGCAGTTCAACAGGTCACTACAATGAGCAGTTCTTC. The chain has TRBV6-5 and TRBJ2-1; possible D gene TRBD1, 5 bases. This CDR3 comprises 14 residues. Looked up from germline, CDR1 is MNHEY and CDR2 is SVGAGI. V dropped 4 bases and J dropped 3 bases, with 10 bases sitting between them.

The CDR3: CASRAGFSGEQYF. The CDR3 DNA reads TGCGCCAGCAGGGCGGGATTCTCGGGAGAGCAGTACTTC. The chain carries TRBV10-1 and TRBJ2-7; maybe TRBD2 (6 bases). This CDR3 comprises 13 residues. Per germline, CDR1 WNHNN and CDR2 SYGVQD (reference sequence). Trimming shortened V by 6 bases and J by 7 bases, and 16 bases separated the two germline ends.

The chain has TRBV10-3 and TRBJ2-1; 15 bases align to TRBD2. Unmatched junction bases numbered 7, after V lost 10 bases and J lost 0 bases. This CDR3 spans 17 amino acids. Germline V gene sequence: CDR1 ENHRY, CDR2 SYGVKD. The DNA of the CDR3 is TGTGCCACGACCGGGACTAGCGGGGGGAGCTCCTACAATGAGCAGTTCTTC. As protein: CATTGTSGGSSYNEQFF.

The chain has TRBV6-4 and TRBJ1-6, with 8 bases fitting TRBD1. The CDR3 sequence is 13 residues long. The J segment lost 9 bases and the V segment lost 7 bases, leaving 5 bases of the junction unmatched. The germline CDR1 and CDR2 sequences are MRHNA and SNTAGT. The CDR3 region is CASNGTGGSPLHF. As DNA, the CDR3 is TGTGCCAGCAACGGGACAGGAGGTTCACCCCTCCACTTT.

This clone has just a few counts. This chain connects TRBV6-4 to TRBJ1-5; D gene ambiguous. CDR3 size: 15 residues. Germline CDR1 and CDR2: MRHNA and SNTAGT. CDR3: CANLWRHLSNQPQHF. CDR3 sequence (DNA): TGTGCTAACCTTTGGAGACACCTAAGCAATCAGCCCCAGCATTTT.

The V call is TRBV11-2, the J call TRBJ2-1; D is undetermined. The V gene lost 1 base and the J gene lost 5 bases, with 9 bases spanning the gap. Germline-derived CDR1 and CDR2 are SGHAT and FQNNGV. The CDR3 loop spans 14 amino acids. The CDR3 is CASSLVWNNNEQFF. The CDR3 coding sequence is TGTGCCAGCAGCTTAGTATGGAATAACAATGAGCAGTTCTTC.

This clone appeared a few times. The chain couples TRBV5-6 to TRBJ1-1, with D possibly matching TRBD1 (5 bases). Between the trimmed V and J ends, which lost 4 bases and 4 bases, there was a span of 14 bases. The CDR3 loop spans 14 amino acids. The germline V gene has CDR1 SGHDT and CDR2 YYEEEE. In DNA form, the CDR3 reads TGTGCCAGCAGCCGGGGGACGGGAGGCACTGAAGCTTTCTTT. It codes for CASSRGTGGTEAFF.

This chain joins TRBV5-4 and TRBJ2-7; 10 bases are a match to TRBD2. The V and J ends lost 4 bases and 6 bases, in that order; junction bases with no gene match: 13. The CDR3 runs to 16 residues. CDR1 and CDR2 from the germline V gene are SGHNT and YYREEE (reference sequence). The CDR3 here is CASSPSGGLKDAEQYF. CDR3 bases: TGTGCCAGCAGCCCTAGCGGGGGCCTTAAAGATGCCGAGCAGTACTTC.

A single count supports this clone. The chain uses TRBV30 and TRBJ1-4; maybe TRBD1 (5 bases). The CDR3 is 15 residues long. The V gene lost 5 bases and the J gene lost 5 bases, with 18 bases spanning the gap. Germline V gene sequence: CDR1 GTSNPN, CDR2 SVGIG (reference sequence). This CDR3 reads CAWGQGTKANEKLFF. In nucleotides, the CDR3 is TGTGCCTGGGGCCAAGGGACCAAGGCAAATGAAAAACTGTTTTTT.

CDR3 DNA sequence: TGTGCCTGGAGTGTAAACCGGAAGGGGTCCTACGAGCAGTACTTC. This sequence encodes CAWSVNRKGSYEQYF. The chain has TRBV30 and TRBJ2-5; D is possibly TRBD1 (5 bases). The J call may be in error: the DNA end matches TRBJ2-7 better. The CDR3 runs to 15 residues. CDR1 and CDR2 from the germline V gene are GTSNPN and SVGIG (reference sequence).

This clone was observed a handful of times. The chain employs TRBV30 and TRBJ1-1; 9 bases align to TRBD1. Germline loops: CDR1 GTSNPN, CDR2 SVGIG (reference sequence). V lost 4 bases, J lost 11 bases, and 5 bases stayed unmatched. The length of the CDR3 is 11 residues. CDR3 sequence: CAWKQGAGAFF. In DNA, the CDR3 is TGTGCCTGGAAACAGGGGGCGGGGGCTTTCTTT.

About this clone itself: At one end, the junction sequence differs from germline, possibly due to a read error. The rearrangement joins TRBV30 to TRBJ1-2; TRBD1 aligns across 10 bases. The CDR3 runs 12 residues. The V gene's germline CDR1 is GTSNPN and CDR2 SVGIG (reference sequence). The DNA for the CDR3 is TGTGCCTGGACAGGAGGGACAGGGGATCTCTCCTTC. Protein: CAWTGGTGDLSF.

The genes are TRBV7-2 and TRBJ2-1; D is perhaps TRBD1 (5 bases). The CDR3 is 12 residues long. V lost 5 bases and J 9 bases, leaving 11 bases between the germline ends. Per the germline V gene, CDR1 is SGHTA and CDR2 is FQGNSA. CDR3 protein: CASSPGRGEQFF. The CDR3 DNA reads TGTGCCAGCAGCCCCGGAAGGGGTGAGCAGTTCTTC. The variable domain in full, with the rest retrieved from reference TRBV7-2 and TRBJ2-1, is GAGVSQSPSNKVTEKGKDVELRCDPISGHTALYWYRQSLGQGLEFLIYFQGNSAPDKSGLPSDRFSAERTGGSVSTLTIQRTQQEDSAVYLCASSPGRGEQFFGPGTRLTVL.